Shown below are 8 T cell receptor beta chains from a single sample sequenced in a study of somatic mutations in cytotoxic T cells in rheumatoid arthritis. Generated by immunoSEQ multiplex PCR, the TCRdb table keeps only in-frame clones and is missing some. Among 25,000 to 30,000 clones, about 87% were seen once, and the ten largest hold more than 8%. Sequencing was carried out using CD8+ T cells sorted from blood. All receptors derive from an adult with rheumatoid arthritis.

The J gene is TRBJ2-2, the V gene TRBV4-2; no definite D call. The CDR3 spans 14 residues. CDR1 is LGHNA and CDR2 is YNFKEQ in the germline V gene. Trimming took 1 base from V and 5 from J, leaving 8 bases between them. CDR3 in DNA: TGTGCCAGCAGCCAAGGGCAGAGTACCGGGGAGCTGTTTTTT. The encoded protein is CASSQGQSTGELFF.

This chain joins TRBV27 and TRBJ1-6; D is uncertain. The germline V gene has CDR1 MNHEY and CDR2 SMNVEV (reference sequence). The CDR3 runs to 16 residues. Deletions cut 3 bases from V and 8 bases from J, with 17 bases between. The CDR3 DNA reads TGTGCCAGCAGTTTCGGTCTCCTTGGGCCCTATTCACCCCTCCACTTT. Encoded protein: CASSFGLLGPYSPLHF.

This CDR3 is CASSHQSTYEQYF. The DNA of the CDR3 is TGTGCCAGCAGTCATCAGAGTACCTACGAGCAGTACTTC. The chain employs TRBV27 and TRBJ2-7, with D uncertain. The CDR3 length is 13 residues. V was clipped by 5 bases and J by 2 bases, with 10 bases between them. Germline V gene sequence: CDR1 MNHEY, CDR2 SMNVEV (reference sequence).

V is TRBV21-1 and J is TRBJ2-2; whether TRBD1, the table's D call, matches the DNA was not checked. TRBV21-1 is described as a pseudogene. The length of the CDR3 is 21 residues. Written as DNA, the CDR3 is TGTGCCAGCAGCGCCCTAATAGGACAGGGGCTAACCGAGACGAACACCGGGGAGCTGTTTTTT. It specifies CASSALIGQGLTETNTGELFF.

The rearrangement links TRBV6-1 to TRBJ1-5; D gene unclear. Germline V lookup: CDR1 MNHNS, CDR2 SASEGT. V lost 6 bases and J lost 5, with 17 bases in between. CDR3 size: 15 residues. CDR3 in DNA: TGTGCCAGCAGACATCTGGACGGGATTCATCAGCCCCAGCATTTT. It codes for CASRHLDGIHQPQHF.

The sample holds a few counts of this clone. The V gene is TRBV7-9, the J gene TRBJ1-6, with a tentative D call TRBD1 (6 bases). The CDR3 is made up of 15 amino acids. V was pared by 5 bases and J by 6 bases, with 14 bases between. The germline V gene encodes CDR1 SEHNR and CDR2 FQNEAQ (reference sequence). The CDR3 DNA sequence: TGTGCCAGCAGCCCAAGGGACATAACTAATTCACCCCTCCACTTT. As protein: CASSPRDITNSPLHF.

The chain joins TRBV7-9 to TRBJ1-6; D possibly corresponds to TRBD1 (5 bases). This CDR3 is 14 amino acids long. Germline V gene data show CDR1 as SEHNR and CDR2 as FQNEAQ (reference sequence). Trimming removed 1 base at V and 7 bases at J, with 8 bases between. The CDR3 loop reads CASSLVSGNSPLHF. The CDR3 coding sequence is TGTGCCAGCAGCTTAGTATCAGGGAATTCACCCCTCCACTTT.

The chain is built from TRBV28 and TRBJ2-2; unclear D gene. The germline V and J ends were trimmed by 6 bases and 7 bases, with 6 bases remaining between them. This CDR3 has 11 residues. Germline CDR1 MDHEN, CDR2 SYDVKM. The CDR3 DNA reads TGTGCCAGCAGCCCGAGCGGGGAGCTGTTTTTT. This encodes CASSPSGELFF.